This T cell receptor beta chain was sequenced during a study of shared clonotypes between healthy human individuals. Whole-study findings and limits: Measured sharing among donors was expected to vary with sequencing depth. All-four-donor shared clonotypes had higher generation probabilities than non-shared clonotypes did. Owing to a small donor count, the genetic and exposure-history diversity represented was limited.

Naive CD8 cells comprised CD45RO-negative, CCR7-positively selected cells, excluding terminally differentiated effector memory CD45RA+ cells. The test was conducted at deep level. Assay used: immunoSEQ multiplex PCR; TCRdb lists only in-frame clones, some missing. The data contain fewer than 700,000 clones, around 96% of them singletons. Note on this clone: Its antigen is not known.

V lost 5 bases, J lost 11 bases, and 12 bases lay in between. The CDR3 extends over 11 amino acids. Germline loops: CDR1 PRHDT, CDR2 FYEKMQ (reference sequence). The sample was naive CD8+ T cells sorted from blood. V gene TRBV13 combines with J gene TRBJ1-1; D unresolved. This sequence was found in a woman in her 30s in good health. The CDR3 loop is CASSSTPEAFF. The CDR3 region has the DNA TGTGCCAGCAGCAGCACCCCGGAGGCTTTCTTT. Full variable domain (remainder filled in from reference TRBV13 and TRBJ1-1): AAGVIQSPRHLIKEKRETATLKCYPIPRHDTVYWYQQGPGQDPQFLISFYEKMQSDKGSIPDRFSAQQFSDYHSELNMSSLELGDSALYFCASSSTPEAFFGQGTRLTVV.